Reported below is one T cell receptor beta chain. Its antigen is undetermined. The sample is drawn from a study of shared clonotypes between healthy human individuals. Whole-study context: Ranging from 18 to 49 in age, donors were a couple of women and three men.

Here immunoSEQ multiplex PCR was the method, and the copy in TCRdb shows in-frame clones only, minus some. This table holds 2 million to 2.5 million clones, 80% to 95% found once. Trimming took 1 base from V and 1 from J, leaving 20 bases between them. The CDR3 consists of 18 residues. Germline CDR1 SGHVS, CDR2 FQNEAQ. The study separated CD4+ cells into CD45RA+ naive and CD45RA-negative memory subsets. Whole-study findings and limits: Sampling used blood alone; tissue repertoires probably differ.

This sequence originates from a man aged 18 to 29 in good health. Some clones in this sample may be carry-over from other donors' samples. This chain connects TRBV7-8 to TRBJ2-7, with D possibly being TRBD2 (6 bases). Source material: naive CD4+ T cells from PBMCs. The subset is: CD45RA+ positively selected. CDR3 in amino acids: CASSLVVGSETISYEQYF. The DNA of the CDR3 is TGTGCCAGCAGCTTAGTCGTCGGGAGCGAAACCATATCCTACGAGCAGTACTTC.